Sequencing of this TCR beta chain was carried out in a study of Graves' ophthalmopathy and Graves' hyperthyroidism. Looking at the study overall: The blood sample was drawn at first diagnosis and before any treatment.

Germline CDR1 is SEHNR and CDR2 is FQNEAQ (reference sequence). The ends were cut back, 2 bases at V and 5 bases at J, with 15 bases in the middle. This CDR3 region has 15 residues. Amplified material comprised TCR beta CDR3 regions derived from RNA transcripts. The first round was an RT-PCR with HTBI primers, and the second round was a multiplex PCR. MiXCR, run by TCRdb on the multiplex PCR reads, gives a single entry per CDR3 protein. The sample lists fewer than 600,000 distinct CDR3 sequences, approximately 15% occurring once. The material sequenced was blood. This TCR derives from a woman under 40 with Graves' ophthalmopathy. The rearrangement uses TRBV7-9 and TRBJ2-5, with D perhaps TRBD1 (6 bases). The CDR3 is CASSLFGEGDETQYF. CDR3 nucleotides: TGTGCCAGCAGCTTATTCGGTGAGGGGGACGAGACCCAGTACTTC.